These T cell receptor beta chains were read from a single sample in a study of follicular helper T cells after annual influenza vaccination. Method: immunoSEQ multiplex PCR; TCRdb's copy keeps in-frame clones and lacks some. Among about 9,900 clones listed, 80% to 85% were seen once. Sequencing was performed on CXCR5- memory CD4+ T cells sorted from blood, taken 7 days after influenza vaccination. The origin of the receptors is an adult who received the influenza vaccine. Each CDR3 is given with its conserved first and last residue. The order of the fields is J gene, V gene, CDR3 protein.

TRBJ1-3	TRBV10-2	CASRSGNTIYF
TRBJ2-7	TRBV18	CASSPGTENYEQYF
TRBJ1-2	TRBV15	CATSREQGAGGYTF
TRBJ2-1	TRBV28	CASSYQTGGLYNEQFF
TRBJ1-1	TRBV5-4	CASSLTPNTEAFF
TRBJ1-2	TRBV18	CASSPADTNYGYTF
TRBJ1-3	TRBV6-1	CASRSGLGNTIYF
TRBJ2-5	TRBV19	CASSTQETQYF
TRBJ2-3	TRBV5-1	CASSQNAGTDTQYF
TRBJ2-7	TRBV7-2	CASSLGSSGGAGEQYF
TRBJ1-4	TRBV6-6	CASTLTATNEKLFF
TRBJ2-2	TRBV11-2	CASSRGRGIVNTGELFF
TRBJ2-5	TRBV30	CAWSVRIQETQYF
TRBJ1-1	TRBV5-8	CASSLRDPLPTAEAFF
TRBJ1-1	TRBV5-1	CASSQGGQGAGNTEAFF
TRBJ1-1	TRBV5-1	CASSLPPGDNTEAFF
TRBJ2-1	TRBV6-1	CASSDKGSGSYNEQFF
TRBJ1-5	TRBV2	CASSEGSHSNQPQHF
TRBJ2-7	TRBV5-1	CASRAGGGPSYEQYF
TRBJ2-7	TRBV27	CASSSRGGTGGIKEQYF
TRBJ2-3	TRBV6-5	CASSEQAANTQYF
TRBJ2-3	TRBV28	CASSLSSTFTLAGDKGFGTDTQYF
TRBJ2-2	TRBV5-1	CASSLGVGQGSTGELFF
TRBJ2-7	TRBV6-6	CASSYDRGYEQYF